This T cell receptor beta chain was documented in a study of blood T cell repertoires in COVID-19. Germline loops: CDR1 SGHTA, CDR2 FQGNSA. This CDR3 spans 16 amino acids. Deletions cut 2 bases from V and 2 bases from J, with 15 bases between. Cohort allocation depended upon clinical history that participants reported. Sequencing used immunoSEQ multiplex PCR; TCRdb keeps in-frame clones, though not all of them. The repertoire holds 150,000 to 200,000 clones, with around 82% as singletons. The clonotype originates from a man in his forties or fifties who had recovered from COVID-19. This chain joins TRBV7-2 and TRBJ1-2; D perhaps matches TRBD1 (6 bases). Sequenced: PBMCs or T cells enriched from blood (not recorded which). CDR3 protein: CASSLRTGGPNYGYTF. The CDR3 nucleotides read TGTGCCAGCAGCTTACGGACGGGGGGGCCAAACTATGGCTACACCTTC.